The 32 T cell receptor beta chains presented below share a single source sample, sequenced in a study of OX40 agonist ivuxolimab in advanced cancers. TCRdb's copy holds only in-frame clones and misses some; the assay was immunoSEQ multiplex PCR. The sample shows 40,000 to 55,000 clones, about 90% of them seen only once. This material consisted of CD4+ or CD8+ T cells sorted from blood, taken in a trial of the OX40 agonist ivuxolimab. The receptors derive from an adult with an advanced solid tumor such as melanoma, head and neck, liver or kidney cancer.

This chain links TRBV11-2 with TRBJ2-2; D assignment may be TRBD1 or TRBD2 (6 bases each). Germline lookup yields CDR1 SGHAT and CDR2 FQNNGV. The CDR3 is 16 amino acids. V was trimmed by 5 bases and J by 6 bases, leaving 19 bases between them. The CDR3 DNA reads TGTGCCAGCAGCCACCGACCTTCTCGGGGGCCCGGGGAGCTGTTTTTT. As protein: CASSHRPSRGPGELFF.

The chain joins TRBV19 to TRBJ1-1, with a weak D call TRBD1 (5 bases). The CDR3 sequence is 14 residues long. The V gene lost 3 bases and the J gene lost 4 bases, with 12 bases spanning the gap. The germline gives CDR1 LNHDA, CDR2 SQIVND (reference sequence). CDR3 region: CASSIPQGGTEAFF. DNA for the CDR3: TGTGCCAGTAGTATCCCTCAGGGAGGCACTGAAGCTTTCTTT. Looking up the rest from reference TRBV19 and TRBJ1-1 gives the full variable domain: DGGITQSPKYLFRKEGQNVTLSCEQNLNHDAMYWYRQDPGQGLRLIYYSQIVNDFQKGDIAEGYSVSREKKESFPLTVTSAQKNPTAFYLCASSIPQGGTEAFFGQGTRLTVV.

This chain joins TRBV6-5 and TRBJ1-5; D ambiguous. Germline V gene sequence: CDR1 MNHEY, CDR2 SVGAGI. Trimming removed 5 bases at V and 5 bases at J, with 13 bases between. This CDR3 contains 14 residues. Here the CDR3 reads CASSTLEGDQPQHF. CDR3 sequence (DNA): TGTGCCAGCAGTACTCTAGAGGGAGATCAGCCCCAGCATTTT.

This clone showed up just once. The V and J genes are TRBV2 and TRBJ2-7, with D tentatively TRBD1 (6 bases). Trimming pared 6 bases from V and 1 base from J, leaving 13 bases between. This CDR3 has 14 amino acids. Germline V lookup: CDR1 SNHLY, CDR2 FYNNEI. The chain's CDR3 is CASRVQGQSYEQYF. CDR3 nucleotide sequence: TGTGCCAGCAGGGTGCAGGGGCAATCCTACGAGCAGTACTTC.

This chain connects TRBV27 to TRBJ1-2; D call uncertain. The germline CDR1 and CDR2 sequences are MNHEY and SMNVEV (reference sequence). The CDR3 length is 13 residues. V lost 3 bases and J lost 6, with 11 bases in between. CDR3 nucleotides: TGTGCCAGCAGTTTCACGGTCGCGCATGGCTACACCTTC. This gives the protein CASSFTVAHGYTF.

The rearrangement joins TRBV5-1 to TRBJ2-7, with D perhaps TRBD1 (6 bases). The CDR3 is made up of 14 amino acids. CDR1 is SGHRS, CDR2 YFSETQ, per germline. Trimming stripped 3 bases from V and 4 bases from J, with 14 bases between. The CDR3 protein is CASSSRDTLYEQYF. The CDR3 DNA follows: TGCGCCAGCAGCTCCCGGGACACCCTTTACGAGCAGTACTTC.

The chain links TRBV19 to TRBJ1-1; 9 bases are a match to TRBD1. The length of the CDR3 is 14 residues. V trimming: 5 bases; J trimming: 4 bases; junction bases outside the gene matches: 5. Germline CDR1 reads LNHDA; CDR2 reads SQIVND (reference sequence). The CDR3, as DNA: TGTGCCAGTAGTTTGAACAGGGGGCTCACTGAAGCTTTCTTT. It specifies CASSLNRGLTEAFF.

Here the CDR3 reads CASSRFQGETEAFF. The CDR3 DNA sequence: TGTGCCAGCAGCCGATTTCAGGGAGAGACTGAAGCTTTCTTT. This rearrangement joins TRBV7-9 to TRBJ1-1, with D tentatively TRBD1 (5 bases). The V gene's germline CDR1 is SEHNR and CDR2 FQNEAQ (reference sequence). The CDR3 is made up of 14 amino acids. V lost 5 bases to trimming and J lost 5 bases, with 15 bases between them. Drawing the rest from reference TRBV7-9 and TRBJ1-1, the complete variable domain is DTGVSQNPRHKITKRGQNVTFRCDPISEHNRLYWYRQTLGQGPEFLTYFQNEAQLEKSRLLSDRFSAERPKGSFSTLEIQRTEQGDSAMYLCASSRFQGETEAFFGQGTRLTVV.

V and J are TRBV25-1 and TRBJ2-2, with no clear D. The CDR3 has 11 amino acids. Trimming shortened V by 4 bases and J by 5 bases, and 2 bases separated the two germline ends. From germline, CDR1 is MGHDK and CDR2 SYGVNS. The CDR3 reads CASSVTGELFF. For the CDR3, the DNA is TGTGCCAGCAGTGTTACCGGGGAGCTGTTTTTT.

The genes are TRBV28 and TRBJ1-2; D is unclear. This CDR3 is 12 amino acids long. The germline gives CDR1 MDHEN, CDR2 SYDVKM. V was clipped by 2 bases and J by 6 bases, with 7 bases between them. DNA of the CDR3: TGTGCCAGCAGTTTACTGGACGATGGCTACACCTTC. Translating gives CASSLLDDGYTF.

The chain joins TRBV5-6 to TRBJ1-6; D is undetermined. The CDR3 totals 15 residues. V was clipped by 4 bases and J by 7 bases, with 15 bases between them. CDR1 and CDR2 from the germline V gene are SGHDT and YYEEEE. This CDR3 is CASSRTLRSNSPLHF. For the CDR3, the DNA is TGTGCCAGCAGCCGGACCCTCCGGAGCAATTCACCCCTCCACTTT. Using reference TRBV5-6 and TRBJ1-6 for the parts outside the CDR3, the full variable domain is DAGVTQSPTHLIKTRGQQVTLRCSPKSGHDTVSWYQQALGQGPQFIFQYYEEEERQRGNFPDRFSGHQFPNYSSELNVNALLLGDSALYLCASSRTLRSNSPLHFGNGTRLTVT.

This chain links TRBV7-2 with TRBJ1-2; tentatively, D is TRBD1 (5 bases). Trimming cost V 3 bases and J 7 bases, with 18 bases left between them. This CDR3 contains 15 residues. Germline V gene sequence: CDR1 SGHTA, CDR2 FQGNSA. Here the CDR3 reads CASSFRDAKTPGYTF. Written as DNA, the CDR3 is TGTGCCAGCAGCTTCCGGGACGCAAAAACCCCTGGCTACACCTTC.

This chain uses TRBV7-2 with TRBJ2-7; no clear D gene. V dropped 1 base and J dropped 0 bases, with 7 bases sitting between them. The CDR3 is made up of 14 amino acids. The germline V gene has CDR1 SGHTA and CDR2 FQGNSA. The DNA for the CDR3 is TGTGCCAGCAGCTTAGGGTTGAGCTCCTACGAGCAGTACTTC. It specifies CASSLGLSSYEQYF.

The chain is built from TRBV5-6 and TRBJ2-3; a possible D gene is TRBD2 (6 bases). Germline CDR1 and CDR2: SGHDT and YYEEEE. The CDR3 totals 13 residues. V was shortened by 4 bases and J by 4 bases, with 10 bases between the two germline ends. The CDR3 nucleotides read TGTGCCAGCAGCCGGACGGGAGCAGATACGCAGTATTTT. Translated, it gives CASSRTGADTQYF.

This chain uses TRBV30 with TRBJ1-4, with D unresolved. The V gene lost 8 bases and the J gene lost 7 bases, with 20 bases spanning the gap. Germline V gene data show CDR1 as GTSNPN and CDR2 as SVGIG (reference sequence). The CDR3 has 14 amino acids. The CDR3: CARGAGFGVEKLFF. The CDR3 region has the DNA TGTGCCCGGGGAGCGGGGTTCGGGGTTGAAAAACTGTTTTTT.

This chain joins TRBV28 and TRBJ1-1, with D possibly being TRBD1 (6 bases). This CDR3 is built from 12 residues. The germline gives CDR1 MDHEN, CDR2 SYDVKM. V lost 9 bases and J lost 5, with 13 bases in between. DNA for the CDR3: TGTGCCAGTGGGGGGCTCTGGACTGAAGCTTTCTTT. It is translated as CASGGLWTEAFF.

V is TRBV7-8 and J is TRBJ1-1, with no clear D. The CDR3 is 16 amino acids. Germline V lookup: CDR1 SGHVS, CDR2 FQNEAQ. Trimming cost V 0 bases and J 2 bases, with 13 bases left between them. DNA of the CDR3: TGTGCCAGCAGCTTAGCGGGGTGGGCCACTAACACTGAAGCTTTCTTT. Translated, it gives CASSLAGWATNTEAFF.

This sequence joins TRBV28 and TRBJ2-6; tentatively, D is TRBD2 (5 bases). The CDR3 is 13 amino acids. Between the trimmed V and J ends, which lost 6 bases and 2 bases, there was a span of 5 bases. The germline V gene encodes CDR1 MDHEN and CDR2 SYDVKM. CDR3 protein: CASSGAGANVLTF. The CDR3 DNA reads TGTGCCAGCAGCGGGGCTGGGGCCAACGTCCTGACTTTC.

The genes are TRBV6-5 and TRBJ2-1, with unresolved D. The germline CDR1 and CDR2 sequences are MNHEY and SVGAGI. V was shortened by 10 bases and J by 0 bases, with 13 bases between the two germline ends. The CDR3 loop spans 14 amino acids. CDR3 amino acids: CATRGTPSYNEQFF. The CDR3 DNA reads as TGTGCCACCCGAGGTACTCCCTCCTACAATGAGCAGTTCTTC.

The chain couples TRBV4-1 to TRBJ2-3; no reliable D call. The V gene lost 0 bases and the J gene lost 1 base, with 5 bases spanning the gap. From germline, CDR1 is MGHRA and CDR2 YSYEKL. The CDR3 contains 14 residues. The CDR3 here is CASSQDAGTDTQYF. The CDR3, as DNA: TGCGCCAGCAGCCAAGATGCGGGCACAGATACGCAGTATTTT.

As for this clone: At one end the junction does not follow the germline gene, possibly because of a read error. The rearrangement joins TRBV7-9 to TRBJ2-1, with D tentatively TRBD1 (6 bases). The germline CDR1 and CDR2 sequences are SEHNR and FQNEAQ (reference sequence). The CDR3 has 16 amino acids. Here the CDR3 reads CASSSPNRASHNEQFF. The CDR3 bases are TGTGCCAGCAGCTCCCCGAACAGGGCCTCCCACAATGAGCAGTTCTTC.

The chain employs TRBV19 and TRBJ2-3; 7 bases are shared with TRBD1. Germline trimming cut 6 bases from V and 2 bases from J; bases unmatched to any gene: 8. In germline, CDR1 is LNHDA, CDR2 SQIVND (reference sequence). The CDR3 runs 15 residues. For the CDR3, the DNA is TGTGCCAGTAGCCCTAGGACAGGCCCCACAGATACGCAGTATTTT. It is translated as CASSPRTGPTDTQYF.

The CDR3 sequence: CAIHAGKGGGEQFF. CDR3 sequence (DNA): TGTGCCATCCACGCTGGGAAGGGCGGTGGTGAGCAGTTCTTC. The chain joins TRBV10-3 to TRBJ2-1, with D unclear. CDR1 and CDR2 (germline): ENHRY, SYGVKD. The CDR3 covers 14 residues. Trimming left V 8 bases short and J 9 bases short, with 20 bases between.

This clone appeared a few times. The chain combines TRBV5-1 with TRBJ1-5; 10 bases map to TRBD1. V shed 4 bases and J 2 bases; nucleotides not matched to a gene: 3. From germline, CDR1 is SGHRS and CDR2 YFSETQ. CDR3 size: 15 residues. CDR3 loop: CASSLTGGGNQPQHF. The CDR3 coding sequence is TGCGCCAGCAGCCTGACAGGGGGCGGCAATCAGCCCCAGCATTTT.

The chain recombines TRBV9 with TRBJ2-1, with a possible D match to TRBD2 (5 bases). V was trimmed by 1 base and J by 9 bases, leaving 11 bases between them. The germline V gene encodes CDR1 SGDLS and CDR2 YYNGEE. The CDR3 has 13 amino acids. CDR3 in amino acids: CASSVRAGGEQFF. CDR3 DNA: TGTGCCAGCAGCGTAAGGGCGGGTGGTGAGCAGTTCTTC.

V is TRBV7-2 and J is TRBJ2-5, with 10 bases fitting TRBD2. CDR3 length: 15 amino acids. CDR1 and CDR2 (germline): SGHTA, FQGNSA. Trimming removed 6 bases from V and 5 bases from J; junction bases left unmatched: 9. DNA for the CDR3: TGTGCCAGCAGACGAAGCGGGGGGGCCGGGGAGACCCAGTACTTC. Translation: CASRRSGGAGETQYF.

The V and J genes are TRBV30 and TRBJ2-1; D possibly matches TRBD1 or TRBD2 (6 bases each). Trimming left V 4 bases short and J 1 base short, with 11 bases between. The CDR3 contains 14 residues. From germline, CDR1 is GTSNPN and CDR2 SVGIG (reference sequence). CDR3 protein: CAWTEGGSYNEQFF. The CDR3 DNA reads TGTGCCTGGACTGAGGGGGGATCCTACAATGAGCAGTTCTTC.

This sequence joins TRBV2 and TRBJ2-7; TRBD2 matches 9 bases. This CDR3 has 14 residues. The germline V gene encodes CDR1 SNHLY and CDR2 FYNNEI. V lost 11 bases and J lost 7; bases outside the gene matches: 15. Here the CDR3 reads CASTQASGVGEQYF. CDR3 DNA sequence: TGTGCCTCAACCCAGGCTAGCGGGGTGGGGGAGCAGTACTTC. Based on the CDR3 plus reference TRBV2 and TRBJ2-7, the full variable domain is EPEVTQTPSHQVTQMGQEVILRCVPISNHLYFYWYRQILGQKVEFLVSFYNNEISEKSEIFDDQFSVERPDGSNFTLKIRSTKLEDSAMYFCASTQASGVGEQYFGPGTRLTVT.

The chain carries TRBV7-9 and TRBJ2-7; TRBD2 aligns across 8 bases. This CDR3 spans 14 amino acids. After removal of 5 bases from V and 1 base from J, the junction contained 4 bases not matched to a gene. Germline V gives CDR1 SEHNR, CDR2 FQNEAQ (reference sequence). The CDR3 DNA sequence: TGTGCCAGCAGCGCCACTAGCGGTTCCTACGAGCAGTACTTC. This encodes CASSATSGSYEQYF.

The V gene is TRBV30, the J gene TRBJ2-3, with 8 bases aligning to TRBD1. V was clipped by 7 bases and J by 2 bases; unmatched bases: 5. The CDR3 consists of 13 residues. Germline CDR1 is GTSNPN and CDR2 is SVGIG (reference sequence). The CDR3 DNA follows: TGTGCCTCGGACAGGGATCTCACAGATACGCAGTATTTT. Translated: CASDRDLTDTQYF. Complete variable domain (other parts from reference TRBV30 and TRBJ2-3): SQTIHQWPATLVQPVGSPLSLECTVEGTSNPNLYWYRQAAGRGLQLLFYSVGIGQISSEVPQNLSASRPQDRQFILSSKKLLLSDSGFYLCASDRDLTDTQYFGPGTRLTVL.

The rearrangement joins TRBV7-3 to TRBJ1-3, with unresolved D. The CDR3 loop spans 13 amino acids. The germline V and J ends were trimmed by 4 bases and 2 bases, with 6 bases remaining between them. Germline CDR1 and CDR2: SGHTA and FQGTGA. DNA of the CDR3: TGTGCCAGCAGCTCCCCTCCTGGAAACACCATATATTTT. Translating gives CASSSPPGNTIYF.

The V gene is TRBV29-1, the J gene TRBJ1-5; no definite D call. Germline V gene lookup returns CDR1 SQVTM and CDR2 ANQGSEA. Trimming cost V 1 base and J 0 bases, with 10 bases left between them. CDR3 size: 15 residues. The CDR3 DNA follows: TGCAGCGTTGAAGGTGACAACTATAGCAATCAGCCCCAGCATTTT. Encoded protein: CSVEGDNYSNQPQHF.